The 28 T cell receptor beta chains below all came from one sample that was sequenced in a study of T cell responses to AZD1222 COVID-19 vaccine. Clones were sequenced by immunoSEQ multiplex PCR, and TCRdb holds only the in-frame ones, with some missing. The table has roughly 120,000 clones, about 92% seen once. Source: peripheral blood, taken on day 0 of AZD1222 vaccination. These receptors were collected from an adult in good health.

The genes are TRBV18 and TRBJ2-1; D call uncertain. V lost 3 bases and J 10 bases, leaving 16 bases between the germline ends. This CDR3 is built from 14 residues. CDR1 and CDR2 (germline): KGHSH, LQKENI. In nucleotides, the CDR3 is TGTGCCAGCTCACCGGAATCACTAATGAGGGAGCAGTTCTTC. Its protein is CASSPESLMREQFF.

The rearrangement uses TRBV30 and TRBJ1-2; 8 nucleotides agree with TRBD1. CDR1 and CDR2 from the germline V gene are GTSNPN and SVGIG (reference sequence). CDR3 length equals 11 residues. The CDR3 here is CASDRDGGYTF. DNA of the CDR3: TGTGCTTCGGACAGGGACGGTGGCTACACCTTC. The full variable domain, rest sourced from reference TRBV30 and TRBJ1-2, is SQTIHQWPATLVQPVGSPLSLECTVEGTSNPNLYWYRQAAGRGLQLLFYSVGIGQISSEVPQNLSASRPQDRQFILSSKKLLLSDSGFYLCASDRDGGYTFGSGTRLTVV.

This clone was found once. The chain combines TRBV10-3 with TRBJ2-7; 14 bases map to TRBD2. The CDR3 is 15 amino acids. Germline V gene data show CDR1 as ENHRY and CDR2 as SYGVKD. V shed 6 bases and J 6 bases; nucleotides not matched to a gene: 7. This CDR3 is CAIRGTSGSTGEQYF. The CDR3 DNA follows: TGTGCCATCAGGGGGACTAGCGGGAGCACGGGCGAGCAGTACTTC.

The chain uses TRBV10-2 and TRBJ2-1, with TRBD2 as a possible D gene (5 bases). The CDR3 extends over 13 amino acids. V was shortened by 5 bases and J by 2 bases, with 7 bases between the two germline ends. Per germline, CDR1 WSHSY and CDR2 SAAADI. The CDR3 sequence is CASSTGTYNEQFF. CDR3 nucleotides: TGCGCCAGCAGTACCGGGACCTACAATGAGCAGTTCTTC.

This chain joins TRBV27 and TRBJ1-5; 9 positions agree with TRBD1. Per the germline V gene, CDR1 is MNHEY and CDR2 is SMNVEV (reference sequence). J was trimmed by 1 base and V by 4 bases; bases with no gene match: 11. The CDR3 runs 18 residues. In nucleotides, the CDR3 is TGTGCCAGCAGTTCCCGGGACAGGGACCGGGGGAGCAATCAGCCCCAGCATTTT. This gives the protein CASSSRDRDRGSNQPQHF.

The CDR3 sequence: CASSHGRGTGRFGELFF. CDR3 nucleotides: TGTGCCAGCAGCCACGGGAGGGGGACAGGAAGATTCGGGGAGCTGTTTTTT. The chain carries TRBV3-1 (or the pseudogene TRBV3-2) and TRBJ2-2; D tentatively reads TRBD1 or TRBD2 (8 bases each). The germline V and J ends were trimmed by 3 bases and 7 bases, with 21 bases remaining between them. This CDR3 region has 17 residues. CDR1 and CDR2 from the germline V gene are LGHDT and YNNKEL (reference sequence).

V usage is TRBV6-1 and J usage is TRBJ1-5; 7 bases match TRBD1. V shed 1 base, J shed 0 bases, and the junction held 3 bases outside the gene matches. The CDR3 is 16 residues long. CDR1 and CDR2 (germline): MNHNS, SASEGT. CDR3 sequence (DNA): TGTGCCAGCAGTGAAGGCAGGGGGGATAGCAATCAGCCCCAGCATTTT. Translating it yields CASSEGRGDSNQPQHF.

V and J are TRBV3-1 (or the pseudogene TRBV3-2) and TRBJ2-7; D ambiguous. Germline assignment: CDR1 LGHDT and CDR2 YNNKEL (reference sequence). The length of the CDR3 is 12 residues. Trimming removed 1 base from V and 6 bases from J, with 7 bases in between. The CDR3 DNA reads TGTGCCAGCAGCCAAGTTGCCCGCGAGCAGTACTTC. As protein: CASSQVAREQYF.

The rearrangement uses TRBV29-1 and TRBJ2-1; D might be TRBD1 (5 bases). Germline V gene data show CDR1 as SQVTM and CDR2 as ANQGSEA. V lost 3 bases and J 1 base, leaving 7 bases between the germline ends. The CDR3 runs to 13 residues. CDR3: CSVDRVSYNEQFF. CDR3 nucleotide sequence: TGCAGCGTTGACAGGGTTTCCTACAATGAGCAGTTCTTC.

CDR3 amino acids: CASSYRTDYEAFF. CDR3 nucleotides: TGTGCCAGCAGTTACCGGACAGACTATGAAGCTTTCTTT. The V gene is TRBV6-5, the J gene TRBJ1-1; a possible D gene is TRBD1 (6 bases). This CDR3 has 13 residues. Germline CDR1 reads MNHEY; CDR2 reads SVGAGI. Deletions cut 2 bases from V and 7 bases from J, with 11 bases between.

This sequence joins TRBV30 and TRBJ2-2; D possibly matches TRBD1 or TRBD2 (5 bases each). The CDR3 has 16 residues. The germline gives CDR1 GTSNPN, CDR2 SVGIG (reference sequence). V lost 3 bases, J lost 2 bases, and 16 bases lay in between. The CDR3 region is CAWSPGTIINTGELFF. In DNA, the CDR3 is TGTGCCTGGAGCCCCGGGACGATAATAAACACCGGGGAGCTGTTTTTT.

The rearrangement uses TRBV11-3 and TRBJ2-7, with 9 bases fitting TRBD1. With 2 bases clipped from V and 2 bases from J, the junction kept 4 bases outside the gene matches. The CDR3 totals 15 residues. Germline values: CDR1 SGHNT, CDR2 YENEEA. The CDR3 DNA sequence: TGTGCCAGCAGCTTAAGAACAGGGGGCCCCTACGAGCAGTACTTC. It yields the protein CASSLRTGGPYEQYF.

The rearrangement links TRBV19 to TRBJ1-1; D gene ambiguous. V lost 6 bases, J lost 3 bases, and 14 bases lay in between. This CDR3 is 14 amino acids long. Germline CDR1 reads LNHDA; CDR2 reads SQIVND (reference sequence). For the CDR3, the DNA is TGTGCCAGTAGCCGGGCCCCTGGGGACACTGAAGCTTTCTTT. Protein: CASSRAPGDTEAFF.

This chain links TRBV2 with TRBJ2-7; 11 bases are shared with TRBD2. Germline loops: CDR1 SNHLY, CDR2 FYNNEI. This CDR3 is 13 amino acids long. V lost 5 bases and J lost 3; bases outside the gene matches: 0. As DNA, the CDR3 is TGTGCCAGCAGTACTAGCGGGGGCTACGAGCAGTACTTC. Amino acids: CASSTSGGYEQYF. Full variable domain (remainder filled in from reference TRBV2 and TRBJ2-7): EPEVTQTPSHQVTQMGQEVILRCVPISNHLYFYWYRQILGQKVEFLVSFYNNEISEKSEIFDDQFSVERPDGSNFTLKIRSTKLEDSAMYFCASSTSGGYEQYFGPGTRLTVT.

The V and J genes are TRBV19 and TRBJ1-1; D remains ambiguous. Looked up from germline, CDR1 is LNHDA and CDR2 is SQIVND (reference sequence). The CDR3 spans 14 residues. V was trimmed by 5 bases and J by 0 bases, leaving 10 bases between them. CDR3 amino acids: CASSQDAMNTEAFF. CDR3 nucleotides: TGTGCCAGTAGTCAGGATGCGATGAACACTGAAGCTTTCTTT.

The rearrangement joins TRBV18 to TRBJ2-7; TRBD1 matches at 9 bases. Germline loops: CDR1 KGHSH, CDR2 LQKENI. There are 14 residues in the CDR3. The trim removed 3 bases at V and 2 bases at J, leaving 2 bases unmatched. The CDR3 DNA reads as TGTGCCAGCTCACCGGACAGGGGAACCTACGAGCAGTACTTC. Translated: CASSPDRGTYEQYF.

This rearrangement joins TRBV10-3 to TRBJ2-7; 9 nucleotides agree with TRBD2. The ends lost 4 bases at V and 6 bases at J; junction bases unmatched: 4. Germline CDR1 ENHRY, CDR2 SYGVKD. The CDR3 has 13 residues. The CDR3 loop reads CAISGAGGGEQYF. Here the CDR3 DNA reads TGTGCCATCAGTGGCGCGGGAGGGGGCGAGCAGTACTTC.

The V gene is TRBV5-1, the J gene TRBJ2-2, with 12 positions matching TRBD1. The V gene's germline CDR1 is SGHRS and CDR2 YFSETQ. The CDR3 runs 15 residues. V shed 4 bases, J shed 6 bases, and the junction held 4 bases outside the gene matches. The chain's CDR3 is CASSLGQGAAGELFF. CDR3 DNA: TGCGCCAGCAGCCTGGGACAGGGGGCAGCCGGGGAGCTGTTTTTT.

On this clone itself: Other DNA sequences in this specimen translate into the identical CDR3. V gene TRBV7-9 combines with J gene TRBJ2-7; D call uncertain. V lost 5 bases and J lost 0, with 5 bases in between. CDR1 and CDR2 (germline): SEHNR, FQNEAQ (reference sequence). The CDR3 contains 12 residues. CDR3 amino acids: CASSLSSYEQYF. The CDR3 bases are TGTGCCAGCAGCCTGAGCTCCTACGAGCAGTACTTC.

This chain links TRBV2 with TRBJ1-6; D is possibly TRBD1 (5 bases). The CDR3 is 18 residues long. The V and J ends lost 3 bases and 5 bases respectively, with 20 bases between them. Germline V gene lookup returns CDR1 SNHLY and CDR2 FYNNEI. CDR3 bases: TGTGCCAGCAGTGATTCTCTCCTCCGGGGGGGTAATAATTCACCCCTCCACTTT. Protein: CASSDSLLRGGNNSPLHF. Looking up the rest from reference TRBV2 and TRBJ1-6 gives the full variable domain: EPEVTQTPSHQVTQMGQEVILRCVPISNHLYFYWYRQILGQKVEFLVSFYNNEISEKSEIFDDQFSVERPDGSNFTLKIRSTKLEDSAMYFCASSDSLLRGGNNSPLHFGNGTRLTVT.

This clone has just one count. The chain uses TRBV3-1 (or the pseudogene TRBV3-2) and TRBJ1-5; D is unclear. The germline CDR1 and CDR2 sequences are LGHDT and YNNKEL (reference sequence). CDR3 length equals 13 residues. V lost 0 bases to trimming and J lost 6 bases, with 6 bases between them. In nucleotides, the CDR3 is TGTGCCAGCAGCCAAGATAGGTTTCAGCCCCAGCATTTT. As protein: CASSQDRFQPQHF.

The chain recombines TRBV5-1 with TRBJ2-7; 7 bases fit TRBD2. The length of the CDR3 is 16 residues. Trimming took 4 bases from V and 0 from J; bases not matched to a gene: 10. Germline V gene data show CDR1 as SGHRS and CDR2 as YFSETQ. The DNA of the CDR3 is TGCGCCAGCAGCGTGACCCTCAGCGGGGCCTCCTACGAGCAGTACTTC. It translates to CASSVTLSGASYEQYF.

The table lists this clone with a few counts. The gene calls are TRBV9 and TRBJ1-1, with D uncertain. Germline V gene lookup returns CDR1 SGDLS and CDR2 YYNGEE. V was trimmed by 0 bases and J by 1 base, leaving 7 bases between them. This CDR3 contains 14 residues. Here the CDR3 reads CASSVGNRNTEAFF. In nucleotides, the CDR3 is TGTGCCAGCAGCGTAGGGAACCGGAACACTGAAGCTTTCTTT.

The gene calls are TRBV3-1 (or the pseudogene TRBV3-2) and TRBJ1-5; no firm D call. Between the trimmed V and J ends, which lost 1 base and 0 bases, there was a span of 10 bases. Germline assignment: CDR1 LGHDT and CDR2 YNNKEL (reference sequence). The CDR3 contains 16 residues. CDR3 loop: CASSQAFSISNQPQHF. CDR3 nucleotide sequence: TGTGCCAGCAGCCAAGCATTCAGTATTAGCAATCAGCCCCAGCATTTT.

The DNA for the CDR3 is TGCGCCAGCAGCGAGAGGGACGAGCAGTACTTC. Protein: CASSERDEQYF. The chain uses TRBV10-1 and TRBJ2-7, with a tentative D call TRBD2 (5 bases). The CDR3 is 11 amino acids. Trimming shortened V by 6 bases and J by 5 bases, and 8 bases separated the two germline ends. Germline CDR1 WNHNN, CDR2 SYGVQD (reference sequence).

This chain links TRBV10-1 with TRBJ1-5; D is unresolved. V was shortened by 2 bases and J by 0 bases, with 8 bases between the two germline ends. From germline, CDR1 is WNHNN and CDR2 SYGVQD (reference sequence). The CDR3 runs to 15 residues. CDR3 nucleotide sequence: TGCGCCAGCAGTGAGCCCCCCTATAGCAATCAGCCCCAGCATTTT. Protein sequence: CASSEPPYSNQPQHF.

The chain combines TRBV2 with TRBJ2-1; tentatively, D is TRBD1 (5 bases). Trimming pared 1 base from V and 1 base from J, leaving 8 bases between. Germline CDR1 is SNHLY and CDR2 is FYNNEI. The length of the CDR3 is 15 residues. This chain's CDR3 is CASSEDAGSYNEQFF. The CDR3 nucleotides read TGTGCCAGCAGTGAAGATGCAGGGTCCTACAATGAGCAGTTCTTC.

The chain recombines TRBV5-4 with TRBJ1-2; no clear D. Trimming removed 0 bases at V and 1 base at J, with 7 bases between. Germline V CDR1 and CDR2: SGHNT, YYREEE (reference sequence). The CDR3 consists of 14 residues. DNA for the CDR3: TGTGCCAGCAGCTTGGGGCCGAATAACTATGGCTACACCTTC. This sequence encodes CASSLGPNNYGYTF.